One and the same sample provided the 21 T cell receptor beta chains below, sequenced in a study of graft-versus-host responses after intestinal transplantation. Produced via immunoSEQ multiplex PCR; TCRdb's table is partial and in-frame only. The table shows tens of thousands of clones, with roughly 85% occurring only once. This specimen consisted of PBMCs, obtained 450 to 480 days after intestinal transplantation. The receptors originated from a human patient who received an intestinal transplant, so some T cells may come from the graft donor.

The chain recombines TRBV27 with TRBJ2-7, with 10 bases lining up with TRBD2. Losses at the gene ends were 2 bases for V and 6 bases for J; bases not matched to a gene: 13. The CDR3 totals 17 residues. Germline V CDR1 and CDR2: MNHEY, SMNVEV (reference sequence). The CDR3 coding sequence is TGTGCCAGCAGTTTAACCGGGACTAGCGCTCCTCTTCGCGAGCAGTACTTC. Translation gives CASSLTGTSAPLREQYF.

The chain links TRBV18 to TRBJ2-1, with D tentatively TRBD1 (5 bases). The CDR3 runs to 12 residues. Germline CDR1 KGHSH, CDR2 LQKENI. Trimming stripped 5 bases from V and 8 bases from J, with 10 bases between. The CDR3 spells CASSFQTDEQFF. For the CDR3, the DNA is TGTGCCAGCTCATTCCAGACAGATGAGCAGTTCTTC.

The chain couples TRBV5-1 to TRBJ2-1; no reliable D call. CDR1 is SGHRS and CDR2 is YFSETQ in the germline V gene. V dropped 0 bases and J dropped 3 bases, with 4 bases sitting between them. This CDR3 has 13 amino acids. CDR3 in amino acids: CASSLDNYNEQFF. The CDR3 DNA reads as TGCGCCAGCAGCTTGGACAACTACAATGAGCAGTTCTTC.

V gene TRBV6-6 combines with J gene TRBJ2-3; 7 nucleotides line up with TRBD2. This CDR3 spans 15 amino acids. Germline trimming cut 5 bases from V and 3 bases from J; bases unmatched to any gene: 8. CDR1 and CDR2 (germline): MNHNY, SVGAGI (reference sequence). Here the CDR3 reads CASSLRGGGTDTQYF. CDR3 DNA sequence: TGTGCCAGCAGTCTCCGCGGCGGGGGAACAGATACGCAGTATTTT.

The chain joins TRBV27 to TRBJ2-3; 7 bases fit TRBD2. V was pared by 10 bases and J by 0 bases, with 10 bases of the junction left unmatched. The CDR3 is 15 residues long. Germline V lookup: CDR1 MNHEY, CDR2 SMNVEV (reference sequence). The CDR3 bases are TGTGCCACCAAAAAAAGCGGGGCTAGCACAGATACGCAGTATTTT. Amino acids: CATKKSGASTDTQYF.

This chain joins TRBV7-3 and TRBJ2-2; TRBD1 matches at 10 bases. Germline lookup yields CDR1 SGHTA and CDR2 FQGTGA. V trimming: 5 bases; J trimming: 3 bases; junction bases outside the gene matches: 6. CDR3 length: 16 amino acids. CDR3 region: CASSAPGTGDTGELFF. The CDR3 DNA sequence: TGTGCCAGCAGCGCCCCCGGGACAGGGGACACCGGGGAGCTGTTTTTT.

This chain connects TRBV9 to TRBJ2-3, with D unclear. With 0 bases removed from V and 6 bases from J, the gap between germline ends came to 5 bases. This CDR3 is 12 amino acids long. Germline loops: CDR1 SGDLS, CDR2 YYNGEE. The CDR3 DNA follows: TGTGCCAGCAGCGTAGATAAGGATACGCAGTATTTT. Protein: CASSVDKDTQYF.

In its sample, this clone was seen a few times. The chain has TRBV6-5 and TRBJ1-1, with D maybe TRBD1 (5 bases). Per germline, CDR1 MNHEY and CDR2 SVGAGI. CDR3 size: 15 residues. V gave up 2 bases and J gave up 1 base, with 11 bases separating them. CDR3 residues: CASSYVSGGNTEAFF. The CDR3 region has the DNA TGTGCCAGCAGTTACGTGTCCGGGGGGAACACTGAAGCTTTCTTT.

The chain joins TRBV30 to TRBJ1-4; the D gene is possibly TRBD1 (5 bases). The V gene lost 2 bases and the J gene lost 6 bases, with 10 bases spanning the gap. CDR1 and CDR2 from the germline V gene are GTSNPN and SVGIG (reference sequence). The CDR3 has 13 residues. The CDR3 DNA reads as TGTGCCTGGAGTACAGGACTCCATGAAAAACTGTTTTTT. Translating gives CAWSTGLHEKLFF.

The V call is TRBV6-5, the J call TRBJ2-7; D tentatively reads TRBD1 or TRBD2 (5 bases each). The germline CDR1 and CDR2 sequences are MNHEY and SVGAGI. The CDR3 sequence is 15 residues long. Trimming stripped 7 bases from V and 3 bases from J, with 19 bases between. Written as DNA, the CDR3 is TGTGCCAGCACCCCTTCTTGGGGACGTGGCTACGAGCAGTACTTC. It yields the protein CASTPSWGRGYEQYF.

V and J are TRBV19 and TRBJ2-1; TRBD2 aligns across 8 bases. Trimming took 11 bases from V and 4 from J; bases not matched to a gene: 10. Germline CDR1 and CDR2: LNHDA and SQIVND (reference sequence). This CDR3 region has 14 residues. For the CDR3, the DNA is TGTGCCCTATCGGGTAGCGGGGAATACAATGAGCAGTTCTTC. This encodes CALSGSGEYNEQFF. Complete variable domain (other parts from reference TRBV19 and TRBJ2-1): DGGITQSPKYLFRKEGQNVTLSCEQNLNHDAMYWYRQDPGQGLRLIYYSQIVNDFQKGDIAEGYSVSREKKESFPLTVTSAQKNPTAFYLCALSGSGEYNEQFFGPGTRLTVL.

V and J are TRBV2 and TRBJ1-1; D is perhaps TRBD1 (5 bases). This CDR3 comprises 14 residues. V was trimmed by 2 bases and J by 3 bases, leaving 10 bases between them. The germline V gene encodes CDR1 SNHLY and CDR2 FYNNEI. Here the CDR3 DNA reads TGTGCCAGCAGTGAACGGGGCTTTTACACTGAAGCTTTCTTT. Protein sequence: CASSERGFYTEAFF.

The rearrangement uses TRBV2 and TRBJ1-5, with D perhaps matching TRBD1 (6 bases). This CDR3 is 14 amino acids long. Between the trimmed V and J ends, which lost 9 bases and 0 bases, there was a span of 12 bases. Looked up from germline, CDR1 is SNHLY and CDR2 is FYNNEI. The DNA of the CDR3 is TGTGCCAGTAACAGGGATGATAGCAATCAGCCCCAGCATTTT. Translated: CASNRDDSNQPQHF.

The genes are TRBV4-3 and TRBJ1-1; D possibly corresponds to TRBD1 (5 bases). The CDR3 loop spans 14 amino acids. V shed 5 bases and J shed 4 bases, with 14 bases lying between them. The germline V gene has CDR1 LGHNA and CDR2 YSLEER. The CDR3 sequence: CASSKGNRFTEAFF. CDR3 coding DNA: TGCGCCAGCAGCAAAGGGAACAGGTTCACTGAAGCTTTCTTT.

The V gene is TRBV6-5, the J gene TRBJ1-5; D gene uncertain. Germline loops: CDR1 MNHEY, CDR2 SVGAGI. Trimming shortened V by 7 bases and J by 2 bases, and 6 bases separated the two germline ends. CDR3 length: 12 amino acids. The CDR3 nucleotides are TGTGCCAGCATCGGGGGCAATCAGCCCCAGCATTTT. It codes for CASIGGNQPQHF.

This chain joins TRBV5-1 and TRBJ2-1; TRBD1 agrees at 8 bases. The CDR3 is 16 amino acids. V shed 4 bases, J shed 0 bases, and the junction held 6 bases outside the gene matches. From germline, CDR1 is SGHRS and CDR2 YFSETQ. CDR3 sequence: CASSKGQALSYNEQFF. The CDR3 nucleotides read TGCGCCAGCAGCAAGGGACAGGCCCTCTCCTACAATGAGCAGTTCTTC.

In DNA, the CDR3 is TGCAGCGTGGAGTCAGGGATCAATGAGCAGTTCTTC. Its protein is CSVESGINEQFF. The genes are TRBV29-1 and TRBJ2-1, with D possibly matching TRBD1 (5 bases). In germline, CDR1 is SQVTM, CDR2 ANQGSEA. Trimming pared 6 bases from V and 6 bases from J, leaving 12 bases between. This CDR3 is built from 12 residues.

The CDR3 sequence: CASSDRRASYEQYF. CDR3 nucleotide sequence: TGTGCCAGCAGCGACAGGCGGGCATCCTACGAGCAGTACTTC. The V gene is TRBV6-6, the J gene TRBJ2-7; D is perhaps TRBD1 (6 bases). Germline V CDR1 and CDR2: MNHNY, SVGAGI (reference sequence). The CDR3 contains 14 residues. V lost 6 bases, J lost 1 base, and 13 bases lay in between.

The CDR3 coding sequence is TGCAGCGTTGAAGTGGGCATGAACACTGAAGCTTTCTTT. Amino acid sequence: CSVEVGMNTEAFF. V and J are TRBV29-1 and TRBJ1-1; the D is unclear. This CDR3 comprises 13 residues. The V and J ends lost 1 base and 0 bases respectively, with 6 bases between them. Germline V gene lookup returns CDR1 SQVTM and CDR2 ANQGSEA.

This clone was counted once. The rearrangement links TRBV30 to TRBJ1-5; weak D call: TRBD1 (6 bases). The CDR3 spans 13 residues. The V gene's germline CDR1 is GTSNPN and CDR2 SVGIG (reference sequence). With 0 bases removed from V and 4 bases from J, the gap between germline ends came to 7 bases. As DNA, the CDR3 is TGTGCCTGGAGTGTACAGGGAAATCAGCCCCAGCATTTT. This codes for CAWSVQGNQPQHF.

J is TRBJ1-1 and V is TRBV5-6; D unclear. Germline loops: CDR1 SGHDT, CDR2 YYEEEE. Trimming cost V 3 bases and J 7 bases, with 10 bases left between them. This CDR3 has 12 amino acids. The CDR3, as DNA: TGTGCCAGCAGCTCTCGATGGGATGAAGCTTTCTTT. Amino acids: CASSSRWDEAFF.